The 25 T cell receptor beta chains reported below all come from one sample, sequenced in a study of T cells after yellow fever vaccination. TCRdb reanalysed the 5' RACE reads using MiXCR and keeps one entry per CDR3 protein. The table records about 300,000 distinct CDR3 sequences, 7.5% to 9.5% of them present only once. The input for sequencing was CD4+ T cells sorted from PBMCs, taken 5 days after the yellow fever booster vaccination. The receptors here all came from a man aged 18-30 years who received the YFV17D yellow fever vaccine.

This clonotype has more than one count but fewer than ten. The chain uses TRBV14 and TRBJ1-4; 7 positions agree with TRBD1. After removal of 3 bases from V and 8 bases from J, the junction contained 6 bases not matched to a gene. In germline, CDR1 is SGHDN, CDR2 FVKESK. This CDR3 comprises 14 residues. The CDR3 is CASSQNRGGEKLFF. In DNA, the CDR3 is TGTGCCAGCAGCCAGAACAGGGGTGGAGAAAAACTGTTTTTT.

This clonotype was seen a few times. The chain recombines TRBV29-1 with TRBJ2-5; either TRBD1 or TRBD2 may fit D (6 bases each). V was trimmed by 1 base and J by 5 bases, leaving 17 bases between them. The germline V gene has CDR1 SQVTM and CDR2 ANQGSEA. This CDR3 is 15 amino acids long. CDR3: CSVEVGKGGRETQYF. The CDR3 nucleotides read TGCAGCGTTGAAGTCGGGAAAGGGGGGCGGGAGACCCAGTACTTC.

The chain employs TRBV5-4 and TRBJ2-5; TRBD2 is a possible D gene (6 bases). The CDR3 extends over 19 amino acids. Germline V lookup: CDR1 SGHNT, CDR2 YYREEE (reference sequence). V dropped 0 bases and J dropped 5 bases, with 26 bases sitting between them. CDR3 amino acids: CASSLGVPRPGGSAETQYF. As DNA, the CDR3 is TGTGCCAGCAGCTTGGGGGTCCCTAGACCCGGGGGAAGTGCTGAGACCCAGTACTTC.

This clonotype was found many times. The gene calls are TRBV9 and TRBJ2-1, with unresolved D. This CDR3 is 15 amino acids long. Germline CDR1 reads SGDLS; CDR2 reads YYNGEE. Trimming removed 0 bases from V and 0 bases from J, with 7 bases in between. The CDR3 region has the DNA TGTGCCAGCAGCGTAGTAGCCGGCTCCTACAATGAGCAGTTCTTC. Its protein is CASSVVAGSYNEQFF.

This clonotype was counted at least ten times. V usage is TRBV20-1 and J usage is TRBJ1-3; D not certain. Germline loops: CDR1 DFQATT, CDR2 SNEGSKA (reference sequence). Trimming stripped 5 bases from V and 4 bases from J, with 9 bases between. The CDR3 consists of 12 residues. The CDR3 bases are TGCAGTGCTGCTGGGCCCGGAAACACCATATATTTT. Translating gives CSAAGPGNTIYF.

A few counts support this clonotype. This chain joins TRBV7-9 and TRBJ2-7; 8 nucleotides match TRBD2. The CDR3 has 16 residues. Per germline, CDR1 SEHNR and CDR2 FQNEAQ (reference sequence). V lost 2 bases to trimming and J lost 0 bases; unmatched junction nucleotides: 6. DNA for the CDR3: TGTGCCAGCAGCTTATCGGTAGCGGGGCTCTCCTACGAGCAGTACTTC. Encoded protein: CASSLSVAGLSYEQYF.

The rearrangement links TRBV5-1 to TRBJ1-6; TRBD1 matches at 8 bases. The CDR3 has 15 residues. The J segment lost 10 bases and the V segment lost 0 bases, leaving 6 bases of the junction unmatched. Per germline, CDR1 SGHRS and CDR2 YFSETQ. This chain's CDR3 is CASSLAGQGLSPLHF. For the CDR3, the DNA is TGCGCCAGCAGCTTGGCAGGACAGGGCTTATCACCCCTCCACTTT. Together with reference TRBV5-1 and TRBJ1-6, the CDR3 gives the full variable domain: KAGVTQTPRYLIKTRGQQVTLSCSPISGHRSVSWYQQTPGQGLQFLFEYFSETQRNKGNFPGRFSGRQFSNSRSEMNVSTLELGDSALYLCASSLAGQGLSPLHFGNGTRLTVT.

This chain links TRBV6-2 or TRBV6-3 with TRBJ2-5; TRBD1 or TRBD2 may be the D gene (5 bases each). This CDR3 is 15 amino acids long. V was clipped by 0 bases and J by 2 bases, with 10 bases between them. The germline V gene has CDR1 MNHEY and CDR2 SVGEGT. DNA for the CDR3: TGTGCCAGCAGTTACTCCGGGACGAGACAAGAGACCCAGTACTTC. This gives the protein CASSYSGTRQETQYF.

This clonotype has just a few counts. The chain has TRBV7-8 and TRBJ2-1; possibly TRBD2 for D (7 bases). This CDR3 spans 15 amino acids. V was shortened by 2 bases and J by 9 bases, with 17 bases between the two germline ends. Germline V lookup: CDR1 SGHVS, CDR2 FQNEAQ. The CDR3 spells CASSLSRGGPSEQFF. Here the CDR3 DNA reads TGTGCCAGCAGCTTATCAAGGGGGGGCCCGAGTGAGCAGTTCTTC. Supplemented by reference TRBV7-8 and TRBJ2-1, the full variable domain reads GAGVSQSPRYKVAKRGQDVALRCDPISGHVSLFWYQQALGQGPEFLTYFQNEAQLDKSGLPSDRFFAERPEGSVSTLKIQRTQQEDSAVYLCASSLSRGGPSEQFFGPGTRLTVL.

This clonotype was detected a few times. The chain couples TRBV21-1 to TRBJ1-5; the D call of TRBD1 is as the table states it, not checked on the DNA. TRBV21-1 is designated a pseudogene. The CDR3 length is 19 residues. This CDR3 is CASSKYCSPGQETNQPQHF. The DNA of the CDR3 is TGTGCCAGCAGCAAATACTGTTCCCCGGGACAGGAGACTAATCAGCCCCAGCATTTT.

This chain's CDR3 is CASSLGPPSYEQYF. In nucleotides, the CDR3 is TGCGCCAGCAGCTTGGGCCCACCTTCCTACGAGCAGTACTTC. The chain has TRBV5-1 and TRBJ2-7; D not certain. The CDR3 spans 14 residues. The germline gives CDR1 SGHRS, CDR2 YFSETQ. Trimming shortened V by 0 bases and J by 1 base, and 8 bases separated the two germline ends.

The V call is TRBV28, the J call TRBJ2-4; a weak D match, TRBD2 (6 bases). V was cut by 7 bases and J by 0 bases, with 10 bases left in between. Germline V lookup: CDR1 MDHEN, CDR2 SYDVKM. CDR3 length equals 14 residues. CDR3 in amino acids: CASNLGGAKNIQYF. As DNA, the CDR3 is TGTGCCAGCAACCTGGGGGGAGCCAAAAACATTCAGTACTTC.

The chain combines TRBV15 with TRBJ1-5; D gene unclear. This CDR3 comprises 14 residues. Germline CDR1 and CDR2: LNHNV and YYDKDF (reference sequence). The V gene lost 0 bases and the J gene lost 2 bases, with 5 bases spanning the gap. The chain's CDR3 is CATSRDTGNQPQHF. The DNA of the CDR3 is TGTGCCACCAGCAGAGATACAGGCAATCAGCCCCAGCATTTT.

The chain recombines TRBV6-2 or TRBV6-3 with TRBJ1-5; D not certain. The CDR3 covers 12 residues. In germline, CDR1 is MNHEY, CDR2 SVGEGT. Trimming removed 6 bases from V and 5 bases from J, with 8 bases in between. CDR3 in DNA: TGTGCCAGCAGCGCATATTATCAGCCCCAGCATTTT. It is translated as CASSAYYQPQHF.

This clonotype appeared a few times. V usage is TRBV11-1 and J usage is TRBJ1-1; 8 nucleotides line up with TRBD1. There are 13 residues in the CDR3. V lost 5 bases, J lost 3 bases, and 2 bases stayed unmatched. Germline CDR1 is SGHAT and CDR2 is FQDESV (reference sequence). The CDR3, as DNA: TGTGCCAGCAGCACGGACAGGGACACTGAAGCTTTCTTT. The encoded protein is CASSTDRDTEAFF.

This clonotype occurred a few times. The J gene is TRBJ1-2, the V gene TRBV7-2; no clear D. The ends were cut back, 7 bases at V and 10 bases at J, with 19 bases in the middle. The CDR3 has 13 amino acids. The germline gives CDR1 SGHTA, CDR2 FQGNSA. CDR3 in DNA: TGTGCCAGCACCCTACGACGGCGGGAGGACTACACCTTC. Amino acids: CASTLRRREDYTF.

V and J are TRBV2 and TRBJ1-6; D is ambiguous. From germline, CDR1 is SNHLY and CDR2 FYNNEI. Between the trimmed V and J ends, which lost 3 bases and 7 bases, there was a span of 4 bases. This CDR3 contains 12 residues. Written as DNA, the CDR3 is TGTGCCAGCAGTGATACGAATTCACCCCTCCACTTT. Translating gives CASSDTNSPLHF. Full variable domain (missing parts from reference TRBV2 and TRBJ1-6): EPEVTQTPSHQVTQMGQEVILRCVPISNHLYFYWYRQILGQKVEFLVSFYNNEISEKSEIFDDQFSVERPDGSNFTLKIRSTKLEDSAMYFCASSDTNSPLHFGNGTRLTVT.

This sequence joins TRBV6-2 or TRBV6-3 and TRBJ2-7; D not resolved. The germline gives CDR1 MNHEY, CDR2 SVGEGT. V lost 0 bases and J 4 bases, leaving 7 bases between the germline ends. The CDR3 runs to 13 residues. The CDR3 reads CASSYSISYEQYF. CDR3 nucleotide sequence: TGTGCCAGCAGTTACTCTATTAGTTACGAGCAGTACTTC.

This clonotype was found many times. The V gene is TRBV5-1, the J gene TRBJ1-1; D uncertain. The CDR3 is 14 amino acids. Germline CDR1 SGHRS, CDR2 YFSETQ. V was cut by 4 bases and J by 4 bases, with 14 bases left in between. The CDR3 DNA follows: TGCGCCAGCAGCCTCGATCGAGTTGCCACTGAAGCTTTCTTT. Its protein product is CASSLDRVATEAFF.

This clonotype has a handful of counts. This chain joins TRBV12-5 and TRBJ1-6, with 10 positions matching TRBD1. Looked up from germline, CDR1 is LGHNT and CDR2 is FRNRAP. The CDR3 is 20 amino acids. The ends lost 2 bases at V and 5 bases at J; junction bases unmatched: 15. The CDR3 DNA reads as TGTGCTAGTGGTTTGTTCTACGACTACGGGACAGGGGTCGATAATTCACCCCTCCACTTT. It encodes CASGLFYDYGTGVDNSPLHF. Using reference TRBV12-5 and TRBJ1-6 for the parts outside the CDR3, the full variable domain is DARVTQTPRHKVTEMGQEVTMRCQPILGHNTVFWYRQTMMQGLELLAYFRNRAPLDDSGMPKDRFSAEMPDATLATLKIQPSEPRDSAVYFCASGLFYDYGTGVDNSPLHFGNGTRLTVT.

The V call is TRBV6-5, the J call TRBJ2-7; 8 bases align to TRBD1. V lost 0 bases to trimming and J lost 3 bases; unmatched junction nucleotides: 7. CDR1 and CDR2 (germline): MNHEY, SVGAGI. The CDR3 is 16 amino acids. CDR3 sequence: CASSYSNPGQGYEQYF. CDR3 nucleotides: TGTGCCAGCAGTTACTCGAACCCTGGACAGGGCTACGAGCAGTACTTC.

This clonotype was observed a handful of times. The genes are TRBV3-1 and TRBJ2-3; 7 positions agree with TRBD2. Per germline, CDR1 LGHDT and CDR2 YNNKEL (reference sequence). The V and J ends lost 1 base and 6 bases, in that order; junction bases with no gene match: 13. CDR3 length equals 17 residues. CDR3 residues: CASSQGRAGKQTDTQYF. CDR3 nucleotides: TGTGCCAGCAGCCAAGGACGAGCGGGGAAACAAACGGATACGCAGTATTTT.

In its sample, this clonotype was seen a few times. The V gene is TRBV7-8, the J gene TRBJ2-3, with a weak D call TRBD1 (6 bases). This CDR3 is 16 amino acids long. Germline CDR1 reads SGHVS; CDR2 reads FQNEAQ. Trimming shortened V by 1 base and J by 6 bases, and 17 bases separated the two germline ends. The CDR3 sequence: CASSLELTGWEDTQYF. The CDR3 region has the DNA TGTGCCAGCAGCTTAGAATTGACAGGCTGGGAGGATACGCAGTATTTT.

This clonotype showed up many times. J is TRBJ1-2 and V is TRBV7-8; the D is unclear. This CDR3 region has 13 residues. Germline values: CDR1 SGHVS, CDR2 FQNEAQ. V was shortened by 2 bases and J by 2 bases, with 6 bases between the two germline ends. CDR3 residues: CASSLQQNYGYTF. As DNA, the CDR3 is TGTGCCAGCAGCTTACAACAGAACTATGGCTACACCTTC. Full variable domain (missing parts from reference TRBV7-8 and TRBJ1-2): GAGVSQSPRYKVAKRGQDVALRCDPISGHVSLFWYQQALGQGPEFLTYFQNEAQLDKSGLPSDRFFAERPEGSVSTLKIQRTQQEDSAVYLCASSLQQNYGYTFGSGTRLTVV.

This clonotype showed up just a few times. CDR3 coding DNA: TGTGCCAGCAGCTTAGTTGGGACAGGGGGGATAGAGCAGTACTTC. This gives the protein CASSLVGTGGIEQYF. The chain carries TRBV7-2 and TRBJ2-7; TRBD1 agrees at 11 bases. J was trimmed by 7 bases and V by 1 base; bases with no gene match: 6. The CDR3 extends over 15 amino acids. Germline CDR1 SGHTA, CDR2 FQGNSA.